The 12 T cell receptor beta chains listed next were all sequenced from one sample in a study of blood T cell repertoires in COVID-19. TCRdb's table, derived via immunoSEQ multiplex PCR, lists solely in-frame clones and lacks some. Of some 73,000 clones listed, 70% to 85% are singletons. The sequencing sample was made of peripheral blood. The receptor set was obtained from a woman aged 55-70 years with acute or convalescent COVID-19.

This clone was recorded many times. The V call is TRBV4-2, the J call TRBJ2-1, with 14 positions matching TRBD2. CDR1 LGHNA and CDR2 YNFKEQ come from the germline V gene. This CDR3 has 22 residues. The V gene end was trimmed by 4 bases and the J gene end by 7 bases; junction bases not matched to a gene: 24. The CDR3 coding sequence is TGTGCCAGCAGCCCGGTGGGACTAGCGGGGGAGAAGCCTCAAGGATTAATTAATGAGCAGTTCTTC. Translated: CASSPVGLAGEKPQGLINEQFF.

This chain joins TRBV7-6 and TRBJ2-3, with TRBD2 matching 16 bases. CDR3 length: 17 residues. Per germline, CDR1 SGHVS and CDR2 FNYEAQ. The trim removed 4 bases at V and 6 bases at J, leaving 7 bases unmatched. The CDR3 nucleotides are TGTGCCAGCAGCTCGGGACTAGCGGGAGGGCCGGGGGATACGCAGTATTTT. It translates to CASSSGLAGGPGDTQYF.

Here the CDR3 DNA reads TGCGCCAGCAGCTTGGCATTAGTCGGTAGCACAGATACGCAGTATTTT. Translation: CASSLALVGSTDTQYF. The chain couples TRBV5-1 to TRBJ2-3; no firm D call. Germline assignment: CDR1 SGHRS and CDR2 YFSETQ. Trimming took 0 bases from V and 0 from J, leaving 11 bases between them. The CDR3 covers 16 residues.

Regarding this clone: This same CDR3 is encoded by further DNA sequences in the sample. The chain has TRBV9 and TRBJ2-3; tentative D call: TRBD1 (7 bases). CDR1 is SGDLS, CDR2 YYNGEE, per germline. The CDR3 contains 15 residues. V was cut by 0 bases and J by 5 bases, with 13 bases left in between. The DNA for the CDR3 is TGTGCCAGCAGCGTAGCAGGGGGGCCGGTAGATACGCAGTATTTT. Translated, it gives CASSVAGGPVDTQYF.

V gene TRBV2 combines with J gene TRBJ1-1; 7 nucleotides match TRBD1. This CDR3 region has 15 residues. Germline V gene lookup returns CDR1 SNHLY and CDR2 FYNNEI. J gave up 4 bases and V 3 bases, and 8 bases lay outside the gene matches. This CDR3 reads CASSDGQGVVTEAFF. CDR3 nucleotide sequence: TGTGCCAGCAGTGACGGCCAGGGGGTCGTCACTGAAGCTTTCTTT.

The J gene is TRBJ1-4, the V gene TRBV3-1 (or the pseudogene TRBV3-2); D might be TRBD1 (5 bases). The CDR3 totals 14 residues. The germline V gene encodes CDR1 LGHDT and CDR2 YNNKEL (reference sequence). Trimming pared 4 bases from V and 1 base from J, leaving 7 bases between. The CDR3 sequence: CASSRGETNEKLFF. In DNA, the CDR3 is TGTGCCAGCAGCCGGGGGGAAACTAATGAAAAACTGTTTTTT.

This clone appeared a few times. The chain couples TRBV28 to TRBJ2-7, with TRBD2 matching over 10 bases. This CDR3 has 16 residues. Germline-derived CDR1 and CDR2 are MDHEN and SYDVKM. Trimming cost V 3 bases and J 6 bases; bases outside gene matches: 11. The CDR3 DNA reads as TGTGCCAGCAGTTTTTCGTACTCTCTAGCGGGGGCCGAGCAGTACTTC. Encoded protein: CASSFSYSLAGAEQYF.

This clone was counted once. This rearrangement joins TRBV28 to TRBJ1-6; no firm D call. The ends were cut back, 3 bases at V and 8 bases at J, with 11 bases in the middle. There are 14 residues in the CDR3. Germline V gene data show CDR1 as MDHEN and CDR2 as SYDVKM. The chain's CDR3 is CASSFRRGYSPLHF. CDR3 DNA: TGTGCCAGCAGTTTCCGGCGGGGATATTCACCCCTCCACTTT.

The chain has TRBV18 and TRBJ1-2; TRBD1 agrees at 9 bases. CDR1 is KGHSH, CDR2 LQKENI, per germline. The CDR3 has 14 amino acids. The V segment lost 5 bases and the J segment 7 bases; nucleotides outside the gene matches: 8. CDR3 loop: CASSSAGQGSGYTF. The DNA of the CDR3 is TGTGCCAGCTCATCGGCGGGACAGGGATCTGGCTACACCTTC. Filled out from reference TRBV18 and TRBJ1-2, the complete variable domain reads NAGVMQNPRHLVRRRGQEARLRCSPMKGHSHVYWYRQLPEEGLKFMVYLQKENIIDESGMPKERFSAEFPKEGPSILRIQQVVRGDSAAYFCASSSAGQGSGYTFGSGTRLTVV.

The chain couples TRBV19 to TRBJ1-6, with 9 bases that match TRBD1. J lost 16 bases, V lost 6 bases, and 7 bases had no gene match. The CDR3 is 12 amino acids. Germline-derived CDR1 and CDR2 are LNHDA and SQIVND (reference sequence). CDR3 sequence (DNA): TGTGCCAGTAGCACGACAGGGGGACGGCTCCACTTT. This gives the protein CASSTTGGRLHF.

The gene calls are TRBV28 and TRBJ2-7; D unresolved. The CDR3 runs 12 residues. Between the trimmed V and J ends, which lost 3 bases and 3 bases, there was a span of 6 bases. Germline loops: CDR1 MDHEN, CDR2 SYDVKM. The CDR3 sequence is CASSLGSYEQYF. The CDR3 nucleotides are TGTGCCAGCAGTTTGGGCAGCTACGAGCAGTACTTC.

The chain is built from TRBV2 and TRBJ1-1; no firm D call. The CDR3 spans 13 residues. V was clipped by 3 bases and J by 4 bases, with 9 bases between them. The germline V gene encodes CDR1 SNHLY and CDR2 FYNNEI. This CDR3 reads CASSEEQFTEAFF. CDR3 bases: TGTGCCAGCAGTGAGGAACAGTTCACTGAAGCTTTCTTT.